The 20 T cell receptor beta chains listed next were all sequenced from one sample in a study of beta chain features in type 1 diabetes. These receptors' antigens are unknown. Study-level findings and limits: Among all four CD4+ subsets, Type 1 diabetes patients had TCRB CDR3s that were moderately but significantly shorter.

Expressed TCRB transcripts were sequenced, since all the RNA that had been isolated was reverse transcribed. Sequencing was performed with immunoSEQ multiplex PCR; in TCRdb, only in-frame clones are kept and a portion is missing. Of fewer than 350,000 clones listed, around 16% are singletons. The material sequenced was naive CD4+ T cells from blood. The receptors were sampled from a young man with type 1 diabetes.

This chain uses TRBV7-9 with TRBJ2-3, with D possibly matching TRBD1 (5 bases). V gave up 2 bases and J gave up 4 bases, with 13 bases separating them. This CDR3 has 15 amino acids. Germline CDR1 and CDR2: SEHNR and FQNEAQ (reference sequence). CDR3 in amino acids: CASSLHRPSADTQYF. The CDR3 DNA follows: TGTGCCAGCAGCTTACACAGGCCCTCCGCAGATACGCAGTATTTT.

This clone was recorded a few times. J is TRBJ1-2 and V is TRBV4-3; a possible D gene is TRBD1 (5 bases). The CDR3 is 19 amino acids. Germline V gene sequence: CDR1 LGHNA, CDR2 YSLEER. V was cut by 0 bases and J by 4 bases, with 24 bases left in between. The CDR3 DNA follows: TGCGCCAGCAGCCAAGATTTTGGCAGGGTGGCCCTCATGGGCTATGGCTACACCTTC. Protein sequence: CASSQDFGRVALMGYGYTF.

J is TRBJ2-2 and V is TRBV9; a weak D match, TRBD1 (5 bases). Germline-derived CDR1 and CDR2 are SGDLS and YYNGEE. V dropped 0 bases and J dropped 9 bases, with 6 bases sitting between them. This CDR3 region has 12 residues. CDR3 sequence reads: CASSVAGRELFF. CDR3 sequence (DNA): TGTGCCAGCAGCGTAGCAGGGAGGGAGCTGTTTTTT.

This clone appeared a few times. The chain combines TRBV5-1 with TRBJ1-1; the D is unclear. V was clipped by 0 bases and J by 1 base, with 4 bases between them. CDR3 length equals 13 residues. Germline CDR1 is SGHRS and CDR2 is YFSETQ. CDR3 region: CASSLASNTEAFF. In nucleotides, the CDR3 is TGCGCCAGCAGCTTGGCCTCGAACACTGAAGCTTTCTTT.

The J gene is TRBJ2-3, the V gene TRBV5-1; D is perhaps TRBD2 (5 bases). There are 13 residues in the CDR3. Trimming pared 3 bases from V and 0 bases from J, leaving 5 bases between. Germline V gene lookup returns CDR1 SGHRS and CDR2 YFSETQ. The CDR3 coding sequence is TGCGCCAGCAGCTGGACTAGCACAGATACGCAGTATTTT. As protein: CASSWTSTDTQYF. Full variable domain (remainder filled in from reference TRBV5-1 and TRBJ2-3): KAGVTQTPRYLIKTRGQQVTLSCSPISGHRSVSWYQQTPGQGLQFLFEYFSETQRNKGNFPGRFSGRQFSNSRSEMNVSTLELGDSALYLCASSWTSTDTQYFGPGTRLTVL.

The V and J genes are TRBV28 and TRBJ1-6; 7 nucleotides agree with TRBD1. Germline CDR1 and CDR2: MDHEN and SYDVKM. This CDR3 has 13 residues. With 3 bases clipped from V and 10 bases from J, the junction kept 3 bases outside the gene matches. CDR3 nucleotide sequence: TGTGCCAGCAGTTTCCAACAGGGGTCACCCCTCCACTTT. Protein: CASSFQQGSPLHF.

The gene calls are TRBV5-1 and TRBJ2-7; the match to TRBD2 covers 13 bases. The J segment lost 2 bases and the V segment lost 1 base, leaving 12 bases of the junction unmatched. CDR1 SGHRS and CDR2 YFSETQ come from the germline V gene. CDR3 size: 19 residues. The CDR3 is CASSLWSTGTSGTTYEQYF. As DNA, the CDR3 is TGCGCCAGCAGCTTGTGGTCAACCGGGACTAGCGGGACCACCTACGAGCAGTACTTC.

The rearrangement joins TRBV19 to TRBJ1-5; D may be TRBD1 (6 bases). This CDR3 is 14 amino acids long. Between the trimmed V and J ends, which lost 6 bases and 0 bases, there was a span of 9 bases. Germline loops: CDR1 LNHDA, CDR2 SQIVND (reference sequence). CDR3 DNA sequence: TGTGCCAGTAGCGACAGGTATAGCAATCAGCCCCAGCATTTT. It specifies CASSDRYSNQPQHF. The full variable domain, its missing parts supplied by reference TRBV19 and TRBJ1-5, is DGGITQSPKYLFRKEGQNVTLSCEQNLNHDAMYWYRQDPGQGLRLIYYSQIVNDFQKGDIAEGYSVSREKKESFPLTVTSAQKNPTAFYLCASSDRYSNQPQHFGDGTRLSIL.

Only a few counts were recorded for this clone. The chain links TRBV30 to TRBJ1-2; weak D call: TRBD1 (5 bases). This CDR3 spans 14 amino acids. Germline V gene sequence: CDR1 GTSNPN, CDR2 SVGIG (reference sequence). V lost 4 bases, J lost 4 bases, and 16 bases lay in between. In DNA, the CDR3 is TGTGCCTGGACCCAACGACAGACTGTCTATGGCTACACCTTC. This sequence encodes CAWTQRQTVYGYTF.

In this sample, this clone turned up a few times. The rearrangement links TRBV10-3 to TRBJ2-2; 7 positions match TRBD1. The junction had 20 bases not matched to a gene; V was cut back by 7 bases and J by 0 bases. The germline V gene encodes CDR1 ENHRY and CDR2 SYGVKD. The CDR3 sequence is 20 residues long. The CDR3: CAINTPTGQSYPTNTGELFF. The DNA of the CDR3 is TGTGCCATCAATACTCCTACGGGACAGTCTTACCCCACGAACACCGGGGAGCTGTTTTTT.

In this sample, this clone turned up a few times. The gene calls are TRBV5-6 and TRBJ1-5, with TRBD1 identical over 10 bases. This CDR3 contains 15 residues. Germline-derived CDR1 and CDR2 are SGHDT and YYEEEE. Losses at the gene ends were 3 bases for V and 2 bases for J; bases not matched to a gene: 2. CDR3 in amino acids: CASSWTGGGNQPQHF. CDR3 nucleotide sequence: TGTGCCAGCAGCTGGACAGGGGGAGGCAATCAGCCCCAGCATTTT.

J is TRBJ2-2 and V is TRBV5-1; D might be TRBD1 (6 bases). Germline values: CDR1 SGHRS, CDR2 YFSETQ. The CDR3 is made up of 16 amino acids. The V and J ends lost 3 bases and 0 bases respectively, with 12 bases between them. CDR3 DNA: TGCGCCAGCAGCTCTCTGGGGGCAGCGAACACCGGGGAGCTGTTTTTT. It translates to CASSSLGAANTGELFF.

This clone was detected only a few times. The chain recombines TRBV10-3 with TRBJ2-1; 7 nucleotides align to TRBD2. Germline loops: CDR1 ENHRY, CDR2 SYGVKD. The CDR3 sequence is 13 residues long. V shed 2 bases, J shed 7 bases, and the junction held 2 bases outside the gene matches. The CDR3 reads CAISEGAGNEQFF. The CDR3 region has the DNA TGTGCCATCAGTGAGGGAGCGGGGAATGAGCAGTTCTTC.

The chain combines TRBV27 with TRBJ2-1; TRBD2 agrees at 8 bases. Germline V gene data show CDR1 as MNHEY and CDR2 as SMNVEV (reference sequence). CDR3 length: 16 amino acids. Unmatched junction bases numbered 11, after V lost 2 bases and J lost 8 bases. The CDR3 here is CASSLVSGGANDEQFF. For the CDR3, the DNA is TGTGCCAGCAGTTTAGTTTCCGGGGGGGCGAACGATGAGCAGTTCTTC.

CDR3 region: CASSYGFNQGNEQFF. For the CDR3, the DNA is TGCGCCAGCAGCTACGGATTTAACCAGGGCAATGAGCAGTTCTTC. The genes are TRBV5-1 and TRBJ2-1, with a possible D match to TRBD1 (5 bases). This CDR3 comprises 15 residues. Trimming shortened V by 3 bases and J by 6 bases, and 16 bases separated the two germline ends. In germline, CDR1 is SGHRS, CDR2 YFSETQ.

The chain uses TRBV15 and TRBJ2-5; 8 bases are shared with TRBD2. CDR1 is LNHNV, CDR2 YYDKDF, per germline (reference sequence). CDR3 size: 16 residues. The J segment lost 4 bases and the V segment lost 0 bases, leaving 7 bases of the junction unmatched. The CDR3 DNA reads as TGTGCCACCAGCAGAGATCGGGGGGGCGCCGGAGAGACCCAGTACTTC. Its protein is CATSRDRGGAGETQYF.

This clone was seen a few times. V usage is TRBV7-2 and J usage is TRBJ2-7; TRBD1 aligns across 7 bases. Looked up from germline, CDR1 is SGHTA and CDR2 is FQGNSA. Germline trimming cut 2 bases from V and 5 bases from J; bases unmatched to any gene: 3. CDR3 length equals 13 residues. DNA for the CDR3: TGTGCCAGCAGCTTAAGACAGGGAGACGAGCAGTACTTC. It specifies CASSLRQGDEQYF.

V and J are TRBV19 and TRBJ2-7; TRBD1 agrees at 12 bases. Losses at the gene ends were 3 bases for V and 6 bases for J; bases not matched to a gene: 6. The CDR3 consists of 15 residues. Germline V lookup: CDR1 LNHDA, CDR2 SQIVND (reference sequence). DNA for the CDR3: TGTGCCAGTAGTATCCGGGACAGGGGGCTGGGCGAGCAGTACTTC. Translated, it gives CASSIRDRGLGEQYF.

J is TRBJ2-3 and V is TRBV19; weak D call: TRBD2 (5 bases). The CDR3 length is 15 residues. V lost 5 bases and J lost 2, with 14 bases in between. Germline assignment: CDR1 LNHDA and CDR2 SQIVND (reference sequence). The CDR3 nucleotides are TGTGCCAGTAGTCGGGCGGGTCCGTACACAGATACGCAGTATTTT. Residues: CASSRAGPYTDTQYF.

V gene TRBV5-1 combines with J gene TRBJ2-7, with D perhaps TRBD2 (6 bases). The CDR3 loop spans 13 amino acids. Germline assignment: CDR1 SGHRS and CDR2 YFSETQ. V was trimmed by 1 base and J by 3 bases, leaving 8 bases between them. Written as DNA, the CDR3 is TGCGCCAGCAGCTTGCTGGAGGGCTACGAGCAGTACTTC. Its protein product is CASSLLEGYEQYF.